This T cell receptor (beta chain) stems from a study of cytomegalovirus exposure and HLA in healthy donors. At the level of the study: A data release that came early held approximately 85 million unique TCRs from HLA-typed donors.

The PCR employed 60 Vbeta primers together with 13 Jbeta primers. Method: immunoSEQ multiplex PCR; TCRdb's copy keeps in-frame clones and lacks some. The sample has under 70,000 clones, and its top ten clones hold approximately 8.9%. The CDR3 runs to 14 residues. CDR1 is SGHAT, CDR2 FQDESV, per germline (reference sequence). V gave up 0 bases and J gave up 6 bases, with 11 bases separating them. With regard to this clone: What it recognizes is unknown.

Findings and caveats of the study: Previous analysis showed most TCR beta V segments were productive about 87% or about 30% of the time. As was reported, the classifier diagnosed cytomegalovirus status with high specificity and sensitivity.

The specimen sequenced was PBMCs. The chain has TRBV11-1 and TRBJ1-1; D might be TRBD1 (5 bases). The sequence was collected from a man between 50 and 59 years old in good health and CMV-seropositive. The CDR3 DNA is TGTGCCAGCAGCTTAGCGGAAGGGGCCCCTGAAGCTTTCTTT. Its protein is CASSLAEGAPEAFF.